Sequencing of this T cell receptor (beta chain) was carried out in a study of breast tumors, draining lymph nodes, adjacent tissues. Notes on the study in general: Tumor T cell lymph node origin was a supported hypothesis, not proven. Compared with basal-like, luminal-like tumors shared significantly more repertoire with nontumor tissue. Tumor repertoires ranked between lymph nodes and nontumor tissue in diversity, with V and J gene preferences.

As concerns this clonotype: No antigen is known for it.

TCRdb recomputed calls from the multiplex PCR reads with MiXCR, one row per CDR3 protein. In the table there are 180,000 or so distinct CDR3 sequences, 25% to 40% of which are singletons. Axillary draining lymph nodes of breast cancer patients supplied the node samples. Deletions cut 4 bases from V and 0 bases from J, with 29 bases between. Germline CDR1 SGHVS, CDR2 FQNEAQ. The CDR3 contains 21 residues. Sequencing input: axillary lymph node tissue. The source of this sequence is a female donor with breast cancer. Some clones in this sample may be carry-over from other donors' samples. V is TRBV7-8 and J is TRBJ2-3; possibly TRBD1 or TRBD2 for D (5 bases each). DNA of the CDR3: TGTGCCAGCAGCTCCCAACTAGAGGGGCCGAGGCAGGAACTCAGCACAGATACGCAGTATTTT. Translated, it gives CASSSQLEGPRQELSTDTQYF.